A single sample gave rise to the 18 T cell receptor beta chains below, sequenced in a study of identical twins. TCRdb independently ran MiXCR on the 5' RACE reads; one entry per CDR3 protein. The sample includes some 710,000 distinct CDR3 sequences, 5.5% to 6.5% of them seen just once. Sequencing was performed on naive T cells sorted from blood. These receptors were collected from a man between 18 and 29 years old in good health.

In this sample, this clonotype turned up many times. The J gene is TRBJ2-5, the V gene TRBV6-1, with 12 bases matching TRBD2. There are 16 residues in the CDR3. Germline values: CDR1 MNHNS, CDR2 SASEGT. With V trimmed by 5 bases and J by 1 base, 5 bases remained unmatched. CDR3 region: CASSTGTSGFQETQYF. The CDR3 DNA is TGTGCCAGCAGTACCGGGACTAGCGGGTTCCAAGAGACCCAGTACTTC.

This clonotype appeared many times. This rearrangement joins TRBV20-1 to TRBJ2-7, with D perhaps matching TRBD1 (7 bases). Germline CDR1 reads DFQATT; CDR2 reads SNEGSKA (reference sequence). The CDR3 sequence is 14 residues long. V was trimmed by 4 bases and J by 4 bases, leaving 17 bases between them. For the CDR3, the DNA is TGCAGTGCTACCAGGGGGGCGCGGGTATACGAGCAGTACTTC. This codes for CSATRGARVYEQYF.

This clonotype was counted a few times. The chain recombines TRBV29-1 with TRBJ2-5; 12 nucleotides line up with TRBD2. The germline V gene encodes CDR1 SQVTM and CDR2 ANQGSEA. CDR3 length: 17 amino acids. The V gene end was trimmed by 2 bases and the J gene end by 1 base; junction bases not matched to a gene: 8. Here the CDR3 DNA reads TGCAGCGTTGAAAGACCCCCTAGCGGGAGGGCCCAAGAGACCCAGTACTTC. Translating it yields CSVERPPSGRAQETQYF.

This clonotype was seen repeatedly, ten times or more. The chain couples TRBV6-1 to TRBJ2-5; a weak D match, TRBD2 (6 bases). The CDR3 contains 15 residues. Trimming took off 4 bases at V and 3 bases at J, with 15 bases between the two ends. The germline V gene has CDR1 MNHNS and CDR2 SASEGT. In DNA, the CDR3 is TGTGCCAGCAGTGGCCCTGCGGGAAGGGAAGAGACCCAGTACTTC. This gives the protein CASSGPAGREETQYF.

V and J are TRBV6-5 and TRBJ2-5, with D perhaps matching TRBD1 (6 bases). The ends were cut back, 2 bases at V and 6 bases at J, with 13 bases in the middle. This CDR3 spans 14 amino acids. Germline CDR1 reads MNHEY; CDR2 reads SVGAGI. In DNA form, the CDR3 reads TGTGCCAGCAGTTACGAGTGGGGGCGAAAGACCCAGTACTTC. Translation gives CASSYEWGRKTQYF.

This clonotype was counted ten times or more. The chain combines TRBV4-3 with TRBJ1-1; D remains unclear. Germline lookup yields CDR1 LGHNA and CDR2 YSLEER. This CDR3 has 14 residues. V was shortened by 0 bases and J by 6 bases, with 11 bases between the two germline ends. CDR3 in DNA: TGCGCCAGCAGCCAAGAAAGCGCCAGTTCTGAAGCTTTCTTT. Amino acids: CASSQESASSEAFF.

This clonotype was seen many times. The rearrangement joins TRBV9 to TRBJ2-1; 11 bases map to TRBD2. Germline V gene data show CDR1 as SGDLS and CDR2 as YYNGEE. CDR3 length: 15 amino acids. Germline trimming cut 3 bases from V and 4 bases from J; bases unmatched to any gene: 3. The CDR3 nucleotides read TGTGCCAGCAGCGCCGGACTAGCGGGTTACAATGAGCAGTTCTTC. As protein: CASSAGLAGYNEQFF.

In its sample, this clonotype was seen a few times. The chain is built from TRBV4-3 and TRBJ2-7, with TRBD2 matching over 8 bases. This CDR3 has 16 amino acids. Trimming at V came to 0 bases and at J to 2 bases, leaving 6 bases not matched to a gene. Germline lookup yields CDR1 LGHNA and CDR2 YSLEER. The CDR3 DNA follows: TGCGCCAGCAGCCAAGACTTAGCGGGAATCGCCTACGAGCAGTACTTC. Translation: CASSQDLAGIAYEQYF.

The chain uses TRBV27 and TRBJ2-2; D possibly corresponds to TRBD1 (6 bases). V lost 8 bases, J lost 2 bases, and 27 bases lay in between. The germline gives CDR1 MNHEY, CDR2 SMNVEV (reference sequence). This CDR3 has 19 amino acids. This chain's CDR3 is CASPPPANGTTGNTGELFF. The DNA for the CDR3 is TGTGCCAGCCCACCGCCTGCCAACGGGACAACAGGCAACACCGGGGAGCTGTTTTTT.

This clonotype was recorded at least ten times. The chain recombines TRBV5-1 with TRBJ2-7; a possible D gene is TRBD2 (6 bases). The V gene's germline CDR1 is SGHRS and CDR2 YFSETQ. The V gene lost 2 bases and the J gene lost 5 bases, with 8 bases spanning the gap. CDR3 size: 12 residues. CDR3 nucleotides: TGCGCCAGCAGCTTTGGCGGGGACGAGCAGTACTTC. Its protein product is CASSFGGDEQYF.

This clonotype has a count of ten or more. At one boundary the junction diverges from the germline segment, which might be a read error. V is TRBV12-3 or TRBV12-4 and J is TRBJ2-5, with unresolved D. This CDR3 spans 12 amino acids. The CDR3 region is CASRLGEETQYF. In DNA form, the CDR3 reads TGTGCCAGCAGGTTAGGTGAAGAGACCCAGTACTTC.

This clonotype was counted many times. The rearrangement joins TRBV7-9 to TRBJ2-1, with D possibly matching TRBD2 (5 bases). Trimming pared 0 bases from V and 3 bases from J, leaving 9 bases between. Germline V lookup: CDR1 SEHNR, CDR2 FQNEAQ (reference sequence). There are 15 residues in the CDR3. The CDR3 region is CASSLAWEYYNEQFF. Written as DNA, the CDR3 is TGTGCCAGCAGCTTAGCCTGGGAGTACTACAATGAGCAGTTCTTC.

The chain employs TRBV7-8 and TRBJ2-7; 7 positions agree with TRBD2. CDR1 and CDR2 (germline): SGHVS, FQNEAQ. This CDR3 contains 15 residues. The trim removed 5 bases at V and 6 bases at J, leaving 13 bases unmatched. Here the CDR3 reads CASSDPTSSFGEQYF. The CDR3 nucleotides read TGTGCCAGCAGCGACCCGACTAGCAGTTTTGGCGAGCAGTACTTC. The full variable domain, in which reference TRBV7-8 and TRBJ2-7 provide the parts outside the CDR3, is GAGVSQSPRYKVAKRGQDVALRCDPISGHVSLFWYQQALGQGPEFLTYFQNEAQLDKSGLPSDRFFAERPEGSVSTLKIQRTQQEDSAVYLCASSDPTSSFGEQYFGPGTRLTVT.

The CDR3 loop is CASSLAPARDYGYTF. As DNA, the CDR3 is TGCGCCAGCAGCTTGGCCCCGGCCCGGGACTATGGCTACACCTTC. This chain connects TRBV5-1 to TRBJ1-2; D remains unclear. Per germline, CDR1 SGHRS and CDR2 YFSETQ. V was trimmed by 0 bases and J by 3 bases, leaving 12 bases between them. The CDR3 length is 15 residues.

This clonotype occurred many times. The chain has TRBV20-1 and TRBJ2-7; D might be TRBD1 (6 bases). V lost 5 bases and J 0 bases, leaving 23 bases between the germline ends. CDR3 length equals 17 residues. The V gene's germline CDR1 is DFQATT and CDR2 SNEGSKA (reference sequence). The CDR3 coding sequence is TGCAGTGCTGACAGGAGTGTTACGGCCTTGGCCTCCTACGAGCAGTACTTC. Its translation is CSADRSVTALASYEQYF.

This clonotype was recorded a few times. The rearrangement uses TRBV2 and TRBJ1-1; 9 positions agree with TRBD1. Losses at the gene ends were 6 bases for V and 0 bases for J; bases not matched to a gene: 2. CDR1 and CDR2 (germline): SNHLY, FYNNEI. The CDR3 spans 14 residues. CDR3 amino acids: CASRGQGMNTEAFF. As DNA, the CDR3 is TGTGCCAGCAGAGGACAGGGGATGAACACTGAAGCTTTCTTT.

This rearrangement joins TRBV10-2 to TRBJ2-5; 9 positions agree with TRBD2. Germline CDR1 reads WSHSY; CDR2 reads SAAADI. The length of the CDR3 is 13 residues. The V segment lost 6 bases and the J segment 2 bases; nucleotides outside the gene matches: 1. In DNA form, the CDR3 reads TGCGCCAGCAGAGCGGGAGGTCAAGAGACCCAGTACTTC. It yields the protein CASRAGGQETQYF.

This clonotype came up many times. The junction departs from germline at one end; a sequencing error may be responsible. The genes are TRBV24-1 and TRBJ1-1; the D is unclear. The CDR3 is 13 amino acids. Germline V gives CDR1 KGHDR, CDR2 SFDVKD. In DNA form, the CDR3 reads TGTGCCACCAGTGATTTGTGGGCCGGGGAGACTCTCTTT. Encoded protein: CATSDLWAGETLF.